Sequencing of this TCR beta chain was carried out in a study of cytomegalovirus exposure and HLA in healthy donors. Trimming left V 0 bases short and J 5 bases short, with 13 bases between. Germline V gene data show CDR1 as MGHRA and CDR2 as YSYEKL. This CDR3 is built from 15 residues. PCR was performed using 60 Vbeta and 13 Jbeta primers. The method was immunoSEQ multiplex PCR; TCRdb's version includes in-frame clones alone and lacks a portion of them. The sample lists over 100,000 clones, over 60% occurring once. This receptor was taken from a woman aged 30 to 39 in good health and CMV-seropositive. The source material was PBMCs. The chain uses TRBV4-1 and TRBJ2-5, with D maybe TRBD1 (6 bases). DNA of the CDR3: TGCGCCAGCAGCCAAGATAGGGGGTCAGGCGAGACCCAGTACTTC. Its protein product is CASSQDRGSGETQYF.